Below, 4 T cell receptor beta chains from the same sample are listed, as sequenced in a study of shared clonotypes between healthy human individuals. The method was immunoSEQ multiplex PCR; TCRdb's version includes in-frame clones alone and lacks a portion of them. Among over a million clones listed, more than 75% were seen once. Material for sequencing was memory CD4+ T cells from PBMCs. Noted subset: CD45RA-negative fraction. These receptors all come from a young man in good health. Some clones in this sample may be carry-over from other donors' samples.

This chain connects TRBV6-6 to TRBJ2-5; perhaps D is TRBD1 or TRBD2 (7 bases each). Trimming stripped 1 base from V and 1 base from J, with 13 bases between. Germline V gives CDR1 MNHNY, CDR2 SVGAGI (reference sequence). The CDR3 contains 16 residues. The CDR3 region has the DNA TGTGCCAGCAGTTACTTACAGGGGACTATCCAAGAGACCCAGTACTTC. Translation: CASSYLQGTIQETQYF.

This chain joins TRBV5-6 and TRBJ1-2, with 11 bases aligning to TRBD1. The CDR3 runs 16 residues. V lost 4 bases to trimming and J lost 8 bases; unmatched junction nucleotides: 13. Germline loops: CDR1 SGHDT, CDR2 YYEEEE. The CDR3 DNA follows: TGTGCCAGCAGCCCTTACCGGGACAGGGGGATCAGGGGCTACACCTTC. Translation gives CASSPYRDRGIRGYTF.

The chain uses TRBV14 and TRBJ2-7; D not resolved. Germline assignment: CDR1 SGHDN and CDR2 FVKESK. The CDR3 has 15 residues. V lost 0 bases and J 0 bases, leaving 9 bases between the germline ends. The CDR3 loop is CASSQDGRDSYEQYF. The CDR3 DNA reads TGTGCCAGCAGCCAAGATGGCAGAGACTCCTACGAGCAGTACTTC.

The gene calls are TRBV28 and TRBJ2-7, with TRBD2 matching 7 bases. CDR3 length equals 16 residues. Trimming removed 6 bases from V and 3 bases from J; junction bases left unmatched: 14. The germline gives CDR1 MDHEN, CDR2 SYDVKM. CDR3 in amino acids: CASRPPGLAANYEQYF. DNA for the CDR3: TGTGCCAGCAGGCCCCCCGGGCTAGCGGCAAACTACGAGCAGTACTTC.